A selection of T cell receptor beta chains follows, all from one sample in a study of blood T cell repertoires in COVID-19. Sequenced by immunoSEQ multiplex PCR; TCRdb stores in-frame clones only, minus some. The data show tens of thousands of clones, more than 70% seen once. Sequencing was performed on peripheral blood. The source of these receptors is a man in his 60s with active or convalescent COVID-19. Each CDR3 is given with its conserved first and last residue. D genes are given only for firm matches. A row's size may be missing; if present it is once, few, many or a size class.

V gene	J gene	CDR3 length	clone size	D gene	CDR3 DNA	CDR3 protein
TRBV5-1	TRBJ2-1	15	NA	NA	TGCGCCAGCAGCTTGGCCACAGGGACCAACGGTGAGCAGTTCTTC	CASSLATGTNGEQFF
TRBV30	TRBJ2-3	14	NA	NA	TGTGCCTGGAGTGCAGGAGGGGGCACAGATACGCAGTATTTT	CAWSAGGGTDTQYF
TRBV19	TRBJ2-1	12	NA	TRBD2	TGTGCCAGTAGACCACCGGGGGGGCAGCAGTTCTTC	CASRPPGGQQFF
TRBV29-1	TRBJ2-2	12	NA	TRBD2	TGCAGCGGGCGGGAGGGCGCCGGGGAGCTGTTTTTT	CSGREGAGELFF
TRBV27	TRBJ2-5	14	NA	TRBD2	TGTGCCAGTGCAGCGGGGGGTGCCCGGGAGACCCAGTACTTC	CASAAGGARETQYF
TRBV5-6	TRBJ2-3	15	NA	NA	TGTGCCAGCAGCATAGGGCAGGGGGGCATTGGAACGCAGTATTTT	CASSIGQGGIGTQYF
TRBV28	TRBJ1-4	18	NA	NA	TGTGCCAGCAGTTTATTGGGTAACCGGGACACAGGTGGGGAAAAACTGTTTTTT	CASSLLGNRDTGGEKLFF
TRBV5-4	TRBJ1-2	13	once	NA	TGTGCCAGCAGCCCGGGGGACTACTATGGCTACACCTTC	CASSPGDYYGYTF
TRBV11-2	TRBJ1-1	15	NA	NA	TGTGCCAGCAGCCGCCGTTTGGGGCGGCTCACTGAAGCTTTCTTT	CASSRRLGRLTEAFF
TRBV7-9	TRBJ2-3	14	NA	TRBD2	TGTGCCAGCAGCTGGGGGACTACGACAGATACGCAGTATTTT	CASSWGTTTDTQYF
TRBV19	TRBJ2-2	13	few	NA	TGTGCCAGTAGTAAGGGGTCGGTCGGGGAGCTGTTTTTT	CASSKGSVGELFF
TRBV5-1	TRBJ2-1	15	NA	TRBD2	TGCGCCAGCAGCTTGGGTAGCGGGGGGGCGAATGAGCAGTTCTTC	CASSLGSGGANEQFF
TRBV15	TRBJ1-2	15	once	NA	TGTGCCACCAGCAGAATCCCACACCATAACTATGGCTACACCTTC	CATSRIPHHNYGYTF
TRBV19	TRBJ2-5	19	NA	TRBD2	TGTGCCAGTAGTATAGCTCCTGGACTAGCGGGAGGACTCCAAGAGACCCAGTACTTC	CASSIAPGLAGGLQETQYF
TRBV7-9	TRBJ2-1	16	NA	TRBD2	TGTGCCAGCAGCCCAAGGACTAGCGGGAGCGGAAATGAGCAGTTCTTC	CASSPRTSGSGNEQFF
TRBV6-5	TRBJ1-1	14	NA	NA	TGTGCCAGCAGTTACTCAGGTCGGGGACTAGCAGCTTTCTTT	CASSYSGRGLAAFF
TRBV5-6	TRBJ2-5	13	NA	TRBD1	TGTGCCAGCAGCCTGACAGGGGGAGAGACCCAGTACTTC	CASSLTGGETQYF
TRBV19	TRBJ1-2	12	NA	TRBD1	TGTGCCAGTAGAAACAGGGGTCGGGGCTACACCTTC	CASRNRGRGYTF
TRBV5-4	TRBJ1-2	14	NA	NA	TGTGCCAGCAGCTTGGACAGGGATAACTATGGCTACACCTTC	CASSLDRDNYGYTF
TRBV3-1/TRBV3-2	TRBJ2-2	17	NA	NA	TGTGCCAGCAGCCAAGATTGGGGAGCGGCGAACACCGGGGAGCTGTTTTTT	CASSQDWGAANTGELFF
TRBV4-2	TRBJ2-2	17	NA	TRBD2	TGTGCCAGCAGCCAAGATCCCCTACTAGCGGCCACCGGGGAGCTGTTTTTT	CASSQDPLLAATGELFF
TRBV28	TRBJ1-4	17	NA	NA	TGTGCCAGTGGGGGGGTGTCAGGGGCTGCAACTAATGAAAAACTGTTTTTT	CASGGVSGAATNEKLFF
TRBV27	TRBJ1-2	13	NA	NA	TGTGCCAGCAGTTTTGGAGGGAGGTACGGCTACACCTTC	CASSFGGRYGYTF
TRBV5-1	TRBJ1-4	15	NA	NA	TGCGCCAGCAGCGATGACAGAGCAACTAATGAAAAACTGTTTTTT	CASSDDRATNEKLFF
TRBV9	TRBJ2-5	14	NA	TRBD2	TGTGCCAGCAGCTTGGGACTAGGCCAAGAGACCCAGTACTTC	CASSLGLGQETQYF
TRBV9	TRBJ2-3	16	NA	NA	TGTGCCAGCAGCGGCCTCGGCGGGCCCCGCACAGATACGCAGTATTTT	CASSGLGGPRTDTQYF
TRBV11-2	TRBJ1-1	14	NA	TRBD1	TGTGCCAGCAGCCCTCGGACAGGGAACACTGAAGCTTTCTTT	CASSPRTGNTEAFF